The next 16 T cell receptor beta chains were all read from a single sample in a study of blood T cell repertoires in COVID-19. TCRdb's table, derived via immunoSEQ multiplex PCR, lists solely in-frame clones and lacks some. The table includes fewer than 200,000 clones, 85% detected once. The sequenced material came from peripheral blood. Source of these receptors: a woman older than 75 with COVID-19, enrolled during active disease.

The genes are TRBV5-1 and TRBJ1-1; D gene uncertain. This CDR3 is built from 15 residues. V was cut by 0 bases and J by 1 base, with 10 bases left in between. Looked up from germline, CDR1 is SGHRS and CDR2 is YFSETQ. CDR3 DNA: TGCGCCAGCAGCTTGGGATCGGGGAGGAACACTGAAGCTTTCTTT. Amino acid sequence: CASSLGSGRNTEAFF.

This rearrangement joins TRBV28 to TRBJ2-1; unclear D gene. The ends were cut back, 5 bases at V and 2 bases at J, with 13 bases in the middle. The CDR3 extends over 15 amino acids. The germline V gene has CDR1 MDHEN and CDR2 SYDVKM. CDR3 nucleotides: TGTGCCAGCAGTGATGTGACACGGACCTACAATGAGCAGTTCTTC. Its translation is CASSDVTRTYNEQFF.

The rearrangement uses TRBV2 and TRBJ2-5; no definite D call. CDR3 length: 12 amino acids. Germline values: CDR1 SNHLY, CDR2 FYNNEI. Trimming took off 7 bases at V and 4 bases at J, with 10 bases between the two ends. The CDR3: CASNPTGETQYF. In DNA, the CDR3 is TGTGCCAGCAATCCAACGGGAGAGACCCAGTACTTC. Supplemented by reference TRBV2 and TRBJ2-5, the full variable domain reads EPEVTQTPSHQVTQMGQEVILRCVPISNHLYFYWYRQILGQKVEFLVSFYNNEISEKSEIFDDQFSVERPDGSNFTLKIRSTKLEDSAMYFCASNPTGETQYFGPGTRLLVL.

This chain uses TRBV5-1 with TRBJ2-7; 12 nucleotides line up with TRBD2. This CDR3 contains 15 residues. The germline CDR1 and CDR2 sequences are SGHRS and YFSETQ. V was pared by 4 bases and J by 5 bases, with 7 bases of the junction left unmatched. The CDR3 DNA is TGCGCCAGCAGCCTTGGACTAGCGGGAACCAACGAGCAGTACTTC. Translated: CASSLGLAGTNEQYF.

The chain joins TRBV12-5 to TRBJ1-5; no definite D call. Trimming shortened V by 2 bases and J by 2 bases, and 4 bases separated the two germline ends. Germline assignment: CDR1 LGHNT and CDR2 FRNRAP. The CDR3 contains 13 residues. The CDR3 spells CASGLPGNQPQHF. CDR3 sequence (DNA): TGTGCTAGTGGTTTGCCCGGCAATCAGCCCCAGCATTTT.

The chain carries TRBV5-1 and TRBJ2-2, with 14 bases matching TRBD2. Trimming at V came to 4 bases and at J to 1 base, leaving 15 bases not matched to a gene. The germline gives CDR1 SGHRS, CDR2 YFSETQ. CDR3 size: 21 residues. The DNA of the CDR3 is TGCGCCAGCAGCCAGGATCAACCGGGACTAGCGGGGGCCCAGAACACCGGGGAGCTGTTTTTT. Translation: CASSQDQPGLAGAQNTGELFF. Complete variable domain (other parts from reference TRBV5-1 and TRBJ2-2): KAGVTQTPRYLIKTRGQQVTLSCSPISGHRSVSWYQQTPGQGLQFLFEYFSETQRNKGNFPGRFSGRQFSNSRSEMNVSTLELGDSALYLCASSQDQPGLAGAQNTGELFFGEGSRLTVL.

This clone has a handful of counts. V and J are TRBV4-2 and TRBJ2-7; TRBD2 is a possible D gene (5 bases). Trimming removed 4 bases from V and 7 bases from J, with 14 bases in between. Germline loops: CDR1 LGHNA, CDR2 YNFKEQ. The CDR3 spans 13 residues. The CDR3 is CASSLREGREQYF. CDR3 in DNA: TGTGCCAGCAGCCTGAGGGAAGGGAGAGAGCAGTACTTC.

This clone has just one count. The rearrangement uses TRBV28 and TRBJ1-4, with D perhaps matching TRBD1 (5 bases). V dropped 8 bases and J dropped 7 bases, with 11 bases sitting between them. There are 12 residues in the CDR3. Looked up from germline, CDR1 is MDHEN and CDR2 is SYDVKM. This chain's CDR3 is CASGTLGEKLFF. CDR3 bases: TGTGCCAGCGGGACTTTGGGTGAAAAACTGTTTTTT.

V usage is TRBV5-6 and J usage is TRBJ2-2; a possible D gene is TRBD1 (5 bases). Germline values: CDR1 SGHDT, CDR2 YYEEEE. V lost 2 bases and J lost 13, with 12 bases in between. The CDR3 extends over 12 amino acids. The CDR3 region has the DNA TGTGCCAGCAGCTTTCGACAGAAAGTGCTGTTTTTT. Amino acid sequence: CASSFRQKVLFF.

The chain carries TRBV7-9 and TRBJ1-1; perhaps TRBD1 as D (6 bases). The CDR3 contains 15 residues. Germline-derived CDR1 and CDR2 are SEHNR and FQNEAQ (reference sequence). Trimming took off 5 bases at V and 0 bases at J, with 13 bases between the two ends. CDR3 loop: CASSLDQGLNTEAFF. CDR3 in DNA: TGTGCCAGCAGCCTAGACCAGGGGTTGAACACTGAAGCTTTCTTT.

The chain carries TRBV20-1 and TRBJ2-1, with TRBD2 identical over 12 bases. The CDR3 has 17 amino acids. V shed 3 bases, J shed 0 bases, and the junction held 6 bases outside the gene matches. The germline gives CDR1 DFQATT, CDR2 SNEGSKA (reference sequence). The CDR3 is CSASSLAGGVSYNEQFF. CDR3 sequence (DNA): TGCAGTGCTAGTTCTCTAGCGGGAGGGGTCTCCTACAATGAGCAGTTCTTC.

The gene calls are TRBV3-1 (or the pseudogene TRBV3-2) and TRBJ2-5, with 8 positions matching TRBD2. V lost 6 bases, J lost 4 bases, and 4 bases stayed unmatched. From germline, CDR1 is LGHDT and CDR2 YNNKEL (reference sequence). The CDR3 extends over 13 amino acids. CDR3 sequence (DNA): TGTGCCAGCAGGCGGGGGGTAGCAGAGACCCAGTACTTC. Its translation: CASRRGVAETQYF.

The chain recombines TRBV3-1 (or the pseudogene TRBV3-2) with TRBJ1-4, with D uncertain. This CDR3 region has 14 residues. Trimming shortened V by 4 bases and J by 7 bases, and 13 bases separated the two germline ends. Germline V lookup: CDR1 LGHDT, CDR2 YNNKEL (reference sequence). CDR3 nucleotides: TGTGCCAGCAGCCCTTATGCTTCTAGTGAAAAACTGTTTTTT. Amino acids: CASSPYASSEKLFF.

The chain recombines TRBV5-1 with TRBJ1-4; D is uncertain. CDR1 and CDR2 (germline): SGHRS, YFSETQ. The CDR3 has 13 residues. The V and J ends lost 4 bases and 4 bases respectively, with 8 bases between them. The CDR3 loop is CASSPRVNEKLFF. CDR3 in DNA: TGCGCCAGCAGCCCCCGGGTTAATGAAAAACTGTTTTTT.

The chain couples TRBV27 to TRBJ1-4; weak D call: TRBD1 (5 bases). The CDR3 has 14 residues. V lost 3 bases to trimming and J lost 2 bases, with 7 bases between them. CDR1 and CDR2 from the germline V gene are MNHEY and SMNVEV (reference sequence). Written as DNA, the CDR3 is TGTGCCAGCAGTTTTCGGGGGACTAATGAAAAACTGTTTTTT. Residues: CASSFRGTNEKLFF.

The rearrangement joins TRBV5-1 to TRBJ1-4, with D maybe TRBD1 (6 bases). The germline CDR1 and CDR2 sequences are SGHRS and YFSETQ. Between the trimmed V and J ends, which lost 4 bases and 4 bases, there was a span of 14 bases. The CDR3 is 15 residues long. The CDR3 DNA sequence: TGCGCCAGCAGCAACCCAGGGGTTCTTAATGAAAAACTGTTTTTT. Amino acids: CASSNPGVLNEKLFF.